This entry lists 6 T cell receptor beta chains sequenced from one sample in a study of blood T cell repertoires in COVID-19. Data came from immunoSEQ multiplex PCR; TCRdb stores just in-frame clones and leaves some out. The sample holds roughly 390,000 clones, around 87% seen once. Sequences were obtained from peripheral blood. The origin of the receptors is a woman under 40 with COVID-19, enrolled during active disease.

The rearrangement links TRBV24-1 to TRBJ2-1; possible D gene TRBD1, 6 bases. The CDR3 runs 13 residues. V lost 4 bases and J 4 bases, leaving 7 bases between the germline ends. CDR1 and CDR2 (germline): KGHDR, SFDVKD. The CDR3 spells CATSEDSYNEQFF. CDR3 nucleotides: TGTGCCACCAGTGAGGACAGTTACAATGAGCAGTTCTTC.

The CDR3 region has the DNA TGTGCCAGCAGCGACCCTTTGGGGCGAGTTTGGACCCAGTACTTC. Its translation: CASSDPLGRVWTQYF. The J gene is TRBJ2-5, the V gene TRBV7-6; weak D call: TRBD1 (5 bases). Germline V gene lookup returns CDR1 SGHVS and CDR2 FNYEAQ. This CDR3 has 15 residues. V lost 5 bases and J 7 bases, leaving 20 bases between the germline ends.

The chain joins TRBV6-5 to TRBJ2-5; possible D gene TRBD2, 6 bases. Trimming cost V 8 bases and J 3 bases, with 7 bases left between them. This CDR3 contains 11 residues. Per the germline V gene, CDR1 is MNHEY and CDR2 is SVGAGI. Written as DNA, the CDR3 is TGTGCCAGCTTAGCGGAAGAGACCCAGTACTTC. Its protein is CASLAEETQYF.

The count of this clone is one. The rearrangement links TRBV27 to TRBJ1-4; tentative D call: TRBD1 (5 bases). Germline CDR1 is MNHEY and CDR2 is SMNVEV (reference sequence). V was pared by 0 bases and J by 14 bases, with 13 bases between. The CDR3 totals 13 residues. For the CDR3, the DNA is TGTGCCAGCAGTTTATCGCTGGGGGGGGGTCTGTTTTTT. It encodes CASSLSLGGGLFF.

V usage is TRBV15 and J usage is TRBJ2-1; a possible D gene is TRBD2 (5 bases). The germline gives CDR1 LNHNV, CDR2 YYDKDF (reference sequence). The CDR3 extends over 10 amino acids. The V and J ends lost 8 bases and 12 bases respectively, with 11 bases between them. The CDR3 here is CATRRSGQFF. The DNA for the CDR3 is TGTGCCACCCGGAGGTCCGGGCAGTTCTTC.

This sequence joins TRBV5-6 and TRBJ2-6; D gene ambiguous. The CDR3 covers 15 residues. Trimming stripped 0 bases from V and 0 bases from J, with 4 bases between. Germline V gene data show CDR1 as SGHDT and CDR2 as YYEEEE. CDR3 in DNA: TGTGCCAGCAGCTTGGGCAGCTCTGGGGCCAACGTCCTGACTTTC. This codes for CASSLGSSGANVLTF.